This TCR beta chain comes out of a study of regulatory T cells in long-lasting Graves disease. Germline V gene lookup returns CDR1 SGHNT and CDR2 YYREEE (reference sequence). The CDR3 has 14 amino acids. With 3 bases removed from V and 9 bases from J, the gap between germline ends came to 13 bases. Building of the TCR beta libraries involved iRepertoire HTBI primers and Arm-PCR of CDR3 regions. MiXCR, applied by TCRdb to the multiplex PCR reads, yields one record per CDR3 protein. The sample lists around 460,000 distinct CDR3 sequences; about a fifth were seen once. Specified time point: persistent/refractory GD, antithyroid drugs over 5 years with positive TRAb. After RNA was extracted from PBMCs, the TCR library was made from it. Patients all came to the study from an endocrinology department in Xi'an, China.

The clonotype comes from a female donor with Graves disease. V gene TRBV5-4 combines with J gene TRBJ1-6, with D possibly matching TRBD1 (5 bases). The material was peripheral blood mononuclear cells (PBMCs), obtained when the disease was refractory, from a patient treated with antithyroid drugs. CDR3 DNA: TGTGCCAGCAGCTCAGCCCCAGGGAGTTCACCCCTCCACTTT. Translating it yields CASSSAPGSSPLHF.